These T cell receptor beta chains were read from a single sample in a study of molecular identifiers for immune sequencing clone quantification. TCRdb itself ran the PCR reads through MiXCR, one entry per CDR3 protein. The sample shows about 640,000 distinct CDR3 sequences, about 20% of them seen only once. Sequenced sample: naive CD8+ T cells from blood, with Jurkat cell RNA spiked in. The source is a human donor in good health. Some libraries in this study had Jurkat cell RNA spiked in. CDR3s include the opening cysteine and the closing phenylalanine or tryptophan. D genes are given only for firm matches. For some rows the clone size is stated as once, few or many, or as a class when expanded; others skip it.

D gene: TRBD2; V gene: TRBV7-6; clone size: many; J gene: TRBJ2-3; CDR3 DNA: TGTGCCAGCAGCTGGACTAGCGAAGAGGCAGATACGCAGTATTTT; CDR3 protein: CASSWTSEEADTQYF
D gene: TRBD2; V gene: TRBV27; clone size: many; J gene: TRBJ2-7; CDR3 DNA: TGTGCCAGCAGCTTATCAGCGGGAACCTACGAGCAGTACTTC; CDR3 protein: CASSLSAGTYEQYF
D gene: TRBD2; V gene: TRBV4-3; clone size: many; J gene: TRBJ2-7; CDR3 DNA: TGCGCCAGCAGCCCCGGGACTAGCAACTACGAGCAGTACTTC; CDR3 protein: CASSPGTSNYEQYF
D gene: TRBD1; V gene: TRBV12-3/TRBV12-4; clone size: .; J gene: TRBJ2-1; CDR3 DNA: TGTGCCAGCAGTTTGTTGGACAGGGGTATAAATGAGCAGTTCTTC; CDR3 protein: CASSLLDRGINEQFF
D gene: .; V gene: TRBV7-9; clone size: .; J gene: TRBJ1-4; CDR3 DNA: TGTGCCAGCGAGGGGTATAGTGAAAAACTGTTTTTT; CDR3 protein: CASEGYSEKLFF
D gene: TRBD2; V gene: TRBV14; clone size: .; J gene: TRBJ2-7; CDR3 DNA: TGTGCCAGCAGCCAAGGTTTTAGCGGGAGTGCATCGGGAGAGCAGTACTTC; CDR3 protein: CASSQGFSGSASGEQYF
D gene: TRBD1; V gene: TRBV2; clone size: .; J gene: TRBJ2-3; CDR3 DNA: TGTGCCAGCAGTCCGACAGGGGGCGCGGTAGATACGCAGTATTTT; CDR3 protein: CASSPTGGAVDTQYF
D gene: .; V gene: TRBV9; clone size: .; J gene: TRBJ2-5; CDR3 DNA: TGTGCCAGCAGCGTAGTAGGGAGGACGCAAGAGACCCAGTACTTC; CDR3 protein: CASSVVGRTQETQYF
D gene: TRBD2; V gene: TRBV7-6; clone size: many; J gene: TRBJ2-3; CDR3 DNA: TGTGCCAGCAGCCAAAGCCCGATCCTAGCGGGAGGAACAGATACGCAGTATTTT; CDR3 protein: CASSQSPILAGGTDTQYF
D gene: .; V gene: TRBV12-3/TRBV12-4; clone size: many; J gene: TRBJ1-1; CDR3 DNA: TGTGCCAGCAGATTCCATGGGGGGACCACTGAAGCTTTCTTT; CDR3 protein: CASRFHGGTTEAFF
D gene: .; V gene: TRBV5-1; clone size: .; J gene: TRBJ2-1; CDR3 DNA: TGCGCCAGCAGCCCCCTAAGTGAACAACACCATGAGCAGCTCTTC; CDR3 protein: CASSPLSEQHHEQLF
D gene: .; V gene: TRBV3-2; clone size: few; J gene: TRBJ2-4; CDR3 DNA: TGTGCCAGCAGCCAAAGGGGACTAGCGGGAGGATACATTCAGTACTTC; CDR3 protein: CASSQRGLAGGYIQYF
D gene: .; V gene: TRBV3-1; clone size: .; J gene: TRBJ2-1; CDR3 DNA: TGTGCCAGCAGCCAATCGGACGGCCGCTCCTACAATGAGCAGTTCTTC; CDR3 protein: CASSQSDGRSYNEQFF
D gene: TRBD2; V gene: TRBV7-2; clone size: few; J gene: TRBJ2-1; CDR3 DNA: TGTGCCAGCAGCCCCACGGTTCGGACTAGCGGTCCTCCCTACAATGAGCAGTTCTTC; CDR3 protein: CASSPTVRTSGPPYNEQFF
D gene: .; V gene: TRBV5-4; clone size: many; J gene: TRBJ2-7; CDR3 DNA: TGTGCCAGCAGCTCCTCGACAGAAGCTTTCGAGCAGTACTTC; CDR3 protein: CASSSSTEAFEQYF
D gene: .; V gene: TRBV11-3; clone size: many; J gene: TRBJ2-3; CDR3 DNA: TGTGCCAGCAGCTTAGGTCCGGGAGATACGCAGTATTTT; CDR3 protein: CASSLGPGDTQYF
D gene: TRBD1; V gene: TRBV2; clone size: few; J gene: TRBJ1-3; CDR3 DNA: TGTGCCAGCAGTGAGGACAGGACCTCTGGAAACACCATATATTTT; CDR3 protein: CASSEDRTSGNTIYF
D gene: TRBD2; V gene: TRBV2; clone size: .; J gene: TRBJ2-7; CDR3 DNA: TGTGCCAGCAGTGAGTTTAGCGGGGCCAACGAGCAGTACTTC; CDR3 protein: CASSEFSGANEQYF
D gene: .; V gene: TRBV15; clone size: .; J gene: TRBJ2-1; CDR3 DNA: TGTGCCACCAGCAGAGGGTCTAGGCCGAGCTCCTACAATGAGCAGTTCTTC; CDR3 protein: CATSRGSRPSSYNEQFF
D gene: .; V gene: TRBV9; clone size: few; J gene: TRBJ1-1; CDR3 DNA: TGTGCCAGCAGCGTAGCCACAGGGCGAGGCACTGAAGCTTTCTTT; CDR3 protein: CASSVATGRGTEAFF
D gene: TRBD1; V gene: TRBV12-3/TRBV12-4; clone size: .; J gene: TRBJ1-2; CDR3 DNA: TGTGCCAGCAGTCCAGGGGGGGACTATGGCTACACCTTC; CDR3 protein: CASSPGGDYGYTF
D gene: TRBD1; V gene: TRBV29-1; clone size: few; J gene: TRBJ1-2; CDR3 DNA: TGCAGCGTAGGGACGGGACAGGGATACACTAACTATGGCTACACCTTC; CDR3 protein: CSVGTGQGYTNYGYTF
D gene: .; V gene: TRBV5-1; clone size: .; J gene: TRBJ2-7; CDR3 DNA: TGCGCCAGCAGCTTGGCAGGGAATCCCTACGAGCAGTACTTC; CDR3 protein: CASSLAGNPYEQYF
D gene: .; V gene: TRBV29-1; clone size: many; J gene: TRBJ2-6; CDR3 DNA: TGCAGCGTTGCCCTGGGTTGGGCTGGGGCCAACGTCCTGACTTTC; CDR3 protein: CSVALGWAGANVLTF
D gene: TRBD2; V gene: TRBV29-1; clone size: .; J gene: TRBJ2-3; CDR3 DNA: TGCAGCTTCTCACGGGGACTAGCGGGAGACCCCCCCACGCCCTATTTT; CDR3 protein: CSFSRGLAGDPPTPYF
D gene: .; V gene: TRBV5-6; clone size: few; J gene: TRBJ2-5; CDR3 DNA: TGTGCCAGCAGTCCCGGAGTGGGGGTGGAGGCCCAGTACTTC; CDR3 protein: CASSPGVGVEAQYF
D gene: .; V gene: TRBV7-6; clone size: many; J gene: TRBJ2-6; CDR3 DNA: TGTGCCAGCAGCTTAGCTACGGCCGTCCTGACTTTC; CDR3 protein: CASSLATAVLTF
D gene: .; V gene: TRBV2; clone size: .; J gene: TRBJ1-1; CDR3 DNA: TGTGCCAGCAGAGAGGGACGGGTCATGAACACTGAAGCTTTCTTT; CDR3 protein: CASREGRVMNTEAFF
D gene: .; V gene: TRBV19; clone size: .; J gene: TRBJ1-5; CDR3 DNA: TGTGCCAGTAGTCTGACGGGCGCTAGCAATCAGCCCCAGCATTTT; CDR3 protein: CASSLTGASNQPQHF
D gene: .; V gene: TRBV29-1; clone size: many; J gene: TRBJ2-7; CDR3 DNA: TGCAGCGCCATCGGGGAAGCCTACGAGCAGTACTTC; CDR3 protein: CSAIGEAYEQYF
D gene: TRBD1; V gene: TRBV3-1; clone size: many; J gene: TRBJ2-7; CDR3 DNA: TGTGCCAGCAGCTCCCGGACAGGCTCAGAAACCTACGAGCAGTACTTC; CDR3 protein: CASSSRTGSETYEQYF
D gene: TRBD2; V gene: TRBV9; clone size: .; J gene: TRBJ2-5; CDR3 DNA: TGTGCCAGCAGCGAGCACCCGGGACTAGCGGGAGGTGTGAGGGAGACCCAGTACTTC; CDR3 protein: CASSEHPGLAGGVRETQYF
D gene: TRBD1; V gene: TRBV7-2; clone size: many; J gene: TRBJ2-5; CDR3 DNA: TGTGCCAGCAGCGCTGGGACAGAAGAGACCCAGTACTTC; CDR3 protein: CASSAGTEETQYF
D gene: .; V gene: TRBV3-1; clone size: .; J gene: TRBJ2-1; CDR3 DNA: TGTGCCAGCAGCCAAGCGGACAGTGGGCACGAGCAGTTCTTC; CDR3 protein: CASSQADSGHEQFF
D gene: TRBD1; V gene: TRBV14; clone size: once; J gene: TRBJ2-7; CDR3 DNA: TGTGCCAGCAGCCTGACCGGACAGGGGGGCGAGCAGTACTTC; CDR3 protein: CASSLTGQGGEQYF
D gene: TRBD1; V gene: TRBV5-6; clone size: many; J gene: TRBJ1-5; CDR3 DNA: TGTGCCAGCAGCCCTGGGACAGGGCACGATCAGCCCCAGCATTTT; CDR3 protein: CASSPGTGHDQPQHF
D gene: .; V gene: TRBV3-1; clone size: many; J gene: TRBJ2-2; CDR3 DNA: TGTGCCAGCAGCCAAGATGCAGGTACCGGGGAGCTGTTTTTT; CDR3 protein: CASSQDAGTGELFF
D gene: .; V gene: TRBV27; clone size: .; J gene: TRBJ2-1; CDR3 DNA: TGTGCCAGCAGTTTGCCGGGATACAATGAGCAGTTCTTC; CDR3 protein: CASSLPGYNEQFF